This T cell receptor (beta chain) was profiled in a study of T cell responses to AZD1222 COVID-19 vaccine. Whole-study results and caveats: CD4 TCRs linked to vaccination spanned spike, dominating at 160-218 and 743-854. Reports indicate that nearly half of spike-specific TCRs are directed at unmutated variant regions. Just five to seven people given AZD1222 tested seropositive at baseline. A mostly white British donor set with more females was recruited, and clonal diversity was possibly underestimated.

The CDR3 covers 15 residues. The germline V gene encodes CDR1 KGHDR and CDR2 SFDVKD. With 0 bases clipped from V and 7 bases from J, the junction kept 4 bases outside the gene matches. Regarding this clone: Its matching antigen is unknown.

Sequencing was performed with immunoSEQ multiplex PCR; in TCRdb, only in-frame clones are kept and a portion is missing. The sample consists of under 150,000 clones, 70% to 90% of them appearing once. Sequencing was performed on peripheral blood, taken 28 days after the second AZD1222 dose. This sequence joins TRBV24-1 and TRBJ2-1; TRBD2 matches at 8 bases. This receptor was obtained from an adult who received the AZD1222 COVID-19 vaccine. CDR3 in DNA: TGTGCCACCAGTGATTTGCGCGGGAGGCTGAATGAGCAGTTCTTC. This encodes CATSDLRGRLNEQFF.